This T cell receptor beta chain was documented in a study of blood T cell repertoires in COVID-19. About the study: The origin of the acute and convalescent COVID-19 samples was the United States, Italy and Spain. PBMCs, B-cell-depleted T cells, or T cells provided the cDNA or gDNA that made up the material.

The J segment lost 4 bases and the V segment lost 3 bases, leaving 8 bases of the junction unmatched. Germline loops: CDR1 MDHEN, CDR2 SYDVKM. There are 15 residues in the CDR3. Original processing notes: Estimated nucleated cell counts came from reference gene primer amplification. Profiling relied on immunoSEQ multiplex PCR, and the TCRdb table lists in-frame clones only, not all of them. The DNA was the basis for D and trimming; V, J and clone size are from that table. The sample yields about 150,000 clones, around 91% seen once. The chain carries TRBV28 and TRBJ2-7; 8 nucleotides align to TRBD2. The TCR comes from a woman aged 40 to 49 with acute or convalescent COVID-19. What was sequenced was peripheral blood. The CDR3 DNA reads as TGTGCCAGCAGTTTGCAGGCGGGGGGCCGTTACGAGCAGTACTTC. It encodes CASSLQAGGRYEQYF.